Following are 19 T cell receptor beta chains from one sample sequenced in a study of shared clonotypes between healthy human individuals. Sequenced by immunoSEQ multiplex PCR; TCRdb stores in-frame clones only, minus some. Among roughly 2 million clones, about 95% were seen once, and the ten largest hold about 1.1%. Terminally differentiated effector memory CD45RA+ cells were excluded by CCR7 positive selection of CD45RO-negative cells. The sequenced material came from naive CD8+ T cells sorted from blood. The source is a man younger than 35 in good health.

The chain employs TRBV9 and TRBJ2-7, with TRBD2 identical over 11 bases. Germline V gene sequence: CDR1 SGDLS, CDR2 YYNGEE. The J segment lost 5 bases and the V segment lost 7 bases, leaving 14 bases of the junction unmatched. There are 16 residues in the CDR3. The DNA for the CDR3 is TGTGCCAGCGGTCGAACTAGCGGGGGAGATGTCCACGAGCAGTACTTC. Translated, it gives CASGRTSGGDVHEQYF.

V and J are TRBV11-2 and TRBJ2-3; no clear D gene. The CDR3 runs 14 residues. V was cut by 4 bases and J by 0 bases, with 8 bases left in between. CDR1 is SGHAT, CDR2 FQNNGV, per germline. The CDR3: CASSSPGSTDTQYF. DNA of the CDR3: TGTGCCAGCAGCTCCCCGGGCAGCACAGATACGCAGTATTTT. Using reference TRBV11-2 and TRBJ2-3 for the parts outside the CDR3, the full variable domain is EAGVAQSPRYKIIEKRQSVAFWCNPISGHATLYWYQQILGQGPKLLIQFQNNGVVDDSQLPKDRFSAERLKGVDSTLKIQPAKLEDSAVYLCASSSPGSTDTQYFGPGTRLTVL.

The gene calls are TRBV10-2 and TRBJ1-1, with no clear D. Germline V CDR1 and CDR2: WSHSY, SAAADI. V was pared by 3 bases and J by 0 bases, with 11 bases between. The CDR3 totals 15 residues. DNA of the CDR3: TGCGCCAGCAGTGATTTGGGCTGGATGAACACTGAAGCTTTCTTT. Translating gives CASSDLGWMNTEAFF.

The CDR3 DNA reads as TGCAGCGTTGAACAGGGGAGCGAGCAGTACTTC. Translated, it gives CSVEQGSEQYF. The chain has TRBV29-1 and TRBJ2-7; tentatively, D is TRBD1 (6 bases). Trimming removed 2 bases at V and 6 bases at J, with 8 bases between. The CDR3 is 11 amino acids. From germline, CDR1 is SQVTM and CDR2 ANQGSEA.

The V and J genes are TRBV6-5 and TRBJ2-3; D is unclear. Deletions cut 0 bases from V and 0 bases from J, with 10 bases between. Germline CDR1 is MNHEY and CDR2 is SVGAGI. The CDR3 loop spans 16 amino acids. CDR3 loop: CASSYSPELSTDTQYF. The CDR3 region has the DNA TGTGCCAGCAGTTACTCGCCGGAGTTAAGCACAGATACGCAGTATTTT.

The CDR3 spells CSVEDPNGGELFF. In nucleotides, the CDR3 is TGCAGCGTTGAAGATCCTAACGGCGGGGAGCTGTTTTTT. The rearrangement links TRBV29-1 to TRBJ2-2; no definite D call. Germline V gene lookup returns CDR1 SQVTM and CDR2 ANQGSEA. With 0 bases removed from V and 7 bases from J, the gap between germline ends came to 9 bases. The CDR3 loop spans 13 amino acids.

This clone has only one observation. The rearrangement joins TRBV7-8 to TRBJ2-7; D gene ambiguous. The CDR3 contains 14 residues. With 2 bases removed from V and 0 bases from J, the gap between germline ends came to 8 bases. Germline V gene data show CDR1 as SGHVS and CDR2 as FQNEAQ. CDR3 amino acids: CASSLISTSYEQYF. The CDR3 nucleotides are TGTGCCAGCAGCTTAATTTCCACCTCCTACGAGCAGTACTTC. Drawing the rest from reference TRBV7-8 and TRBJ2-7, the complete variable domain is GAGVSQSPRYKVAKRGQDVALRCDPISGHVSLFWYQQALGQGPEFLTYFQNEAQLDKSGLPSDRFFAERPEGSVSTLKIQRTQQEDSAVYLCASSLISTSYEQYFGPGTRLTVT.

The chain carries TRBV16 and TRBJ1-2, with 8 bases lining up with TRBD1. This CDR3 has 13 amino acids. V lost 4 bases and J lost 8; bases outside the gene matches: 6. Per the germline V gene, CDR1 is KGHSY and CDR2 is FQNENV. The CDR3 DNA follows: TGTGCCAGCAGCCTGACCGGGACAGGAGGCTACACCTTC. Translating gives CASSLTGTGGYTF.

J is TRBJ2-3 and V is TRBV19; TRBD1 might be the D (6 bases). Per germline, CDR1 LNHDA and CDR2 SQIVND (reference sequence). V lost 4 bases, J lost 2 bases, and 16 bases lay in between. This CDR3 spans 16 amino acids. CDR3 nucleotides: TGTGCCAGTAGTAGCCTAGGGACATCGAACACAGATACGCAGTATTTT. It codes for CASSSLGTSNTDTQYF.

The gene calls are TRBV6-5 and TRBJ2-1, with D possibly TRBD2 on 6 matching bases. This CDR3 is 16 amino acids long. In germline, CDR1 is MNHEY, CDR2 SVGAGI. The germline V and J ends were trimmed by 4 bases and 6 bases, with 19 bases remaining between them. DNA of the CDR3: TGTGCCAGCAGTTCTGGACTATCCCTCGGGGTCAATGAGCAGTTCTTC. Its protein product is CASSSGLSLGVNEQFF.

Regarding this clone: The identical CDR3 is also encoded by other nucleotide sequences in the sample. The chain carries TRBV9 and TRBJ2-7; D gene uncertain. Deletions cut 0 bases from V and 3 bases from J, with 13 bases between. CDR3 length: 15 amino acids. Germline CDR1 and CDR2: SGDLS and YYNGEE. In DNA form, the CDR3 reads TGTGCCAGCAGCGTAGGTGGCGGCCAGTTCTACGAGCAGTACTTC. Residues: CASSVGGGQFYEQYF. Full variable domain (remainder filled in from reference TRBV9 and TRBJ2-7): DSGVTQTPKHLITATGQRVTLRCSPRSGDLSVYWYQQSLDQGLQFLIQYYNGEERAKGNILERFSAQQFPDLHSELNLSSLELGDSALYFCASSVGGGQFYEQYFGPGTRLTVT.

The chain combines TRBV11-2 with TRBJ2-7; D uncertain. Trimming stripped 1 base from V and 2 bases from J, with 12 bases between. This CDR3 is 15 amino acids long. Germline loops: CDR1 SGHAT, CDR2 FQNNGV. This chain's CDR3 is CASSLVSGLTYEQYF. DNA of the CDR3: TGTGCCAGCAGCTTAGTCTCCGGGTTAACCTACGAGCAGTACTTC.

The rearrangement joins TRBV9 to TRBJ2-2, with TRBD2 matching 11 bases. Germline assignment: CDR1 SGDLS and CDR2 YYNGEE. V gave up 4 bases and J gave up 0 bases; unmatched junction bases: 5. This CDR3 contains 17 residues. Here the CDR3 DNA reads TGTGCCAGCAGCCCGACTAGCGGGACCCCGAACACCGGGGAGCTGTTTTTT. Its protein product is CASSPTSGTPNTGELFF.

The CDR3 here is CASTLAGELFF. The CDR3 DNA sequence: TGTGCCAGCACCCTTGCCGGGGAGCTGTTTTTT. This chain joins TRBV28 and TRBJ2-2; no firm D call. The CDR3 loop spans 11 amino acids. Trimming stripped 7 bases from V and 6 bases from J, with 6 bases between. Germline V gene lookup returns CDR1 MDHEN and CDR2 SYDVKM.

There are a few counts of this clone. V and J are TRBV7-2 and TRBJ2-3; D gene uncertain. The germline gives CDR1 SGHTA, CDR2 FQGNSA. The CDR3 spans 14 residues. V was pared by 2 bases and J by 5 bases, with 11 bases between. The CDR3 sequence is CASSLSLMGDTQYF. The CDR3 nucleotides read TGTGCCAGCAGCTTAAGCCTCATGGGAGATACGCAGTATTTT.

On this clone itself: Distinct nucleotide sequences in the sample also encode this CDR3. The chain links TRBV27 to TRBJ2-7; TRBD1 agrees at 8 bases. The CDR3 runs 15 residues. V lost 2 bases and J lost 0; bases outside the gene matches: 3. CDR1 MNHEY and CDR2 SMNVEV come from the germline V gene (reference sequence). The CDR3 loop reads CASSLVGTGSYEQYF. The CDR3 DNA reads TGTGCCAGCAGTTTAGTAGGGACAGGCTCCTACGAGCAGTACTTC.

The chain combines TRBV9 with TRBJ1-4; a weak D match, TRBD1 (5 bases). In germline, CDR1 is SGDLS, CDR2 YYNGEE. V lost 0 bases, J lost 7 bases, and 13 bases lay in between. This CDR3 is 15 amino acids long. The DNA for the CDR3 is TGTGCCAGCAGCGTAGGAGGAGGGGAGGGTGAAAAACTGTTTTTT. Protein sequence: CASSVGGGEGEKLFF.

With regard to this clone: Different DNA sequences within this sample yield the same CDR3. This sequence joins TRBV9 and TRBJ1-1, with D tentatively TRBD1 (5 bases). The CDR3 has 14 amino acids. Per the germline V gene, CDR1 is SGDLS and CDR2 is YYNGEE. The V end was cut by 0 bases, the J end by 1 base, with 7 bases between. The CDR3 region has the DNA TGTGCCAGCAGCGTAGTAGACAGGAACACTGAAGCTTTCTTT. Protein sequence: CASSVVDRNTEAFF.

This rearrangement joins TRBV10-2 to TRBJ2-1, with 8 bases fitting TRBD2. CDR1 is WSHSY and CDR2 is SAAADI in the germline V gene. The CDR3 covers 14 residues. V dropped 10 bases and J dropped 5; count of bases not matched to a gene: 10. The CDR3 loop is CATSRAGGNNEQFF. The DNA of the CDR3 is TGCGCCACCTCCAGGGCGGGGGGTAACAATGAGCAGTTCTTC.